These T cell receptor beta chains were read from a single sample in a study of blood T cell repertoires in COVID-19. This table comes from immunoSEQ multiplex PCR, and its TCRdb copy is limited to in-frame clones, with some not included. The sample contains over 45,000 clones, around four fifths of which appear only once. Material: peripheral blood. The receptors were sampled from a woman between 50 and 59 years old with active or convalescent COVID-19. CDR3s include the opening cysteine and the closing phenylalanine or tryptophan. Each record gives: D gene, V gene, clone size, J gene, CDR3 DNA, CDR3 protein. D genes are given only for firm matches. A row's size may be missing; if present it is once, few, many or a size class.

d_gene: NA
v_gene: TRBV7-9
abundance: once
j_gene: TRBJ1-4
CDR3nt: TGTGCCAGCAGCTTGAGGGATTCCACAACTAATGAAAAACTGTTTTTT
CDR3aa: CASSLRDSTTNEKLFF

d_gene: TRBD1
v_gene: TRBV7-9
abundance: NA
j_gene: TRBJ1-5
CDR3nt: TGTGCCAGCAGCTTGGCGACAGGGGCTCGCAATCAGCCCCAGCATTTT
CDR3aa: CASSLATGARNQPQHF

d_gene: NA
v_gene: TRBV5-1
abundance: NA
j_gene: TRBJ1-2
CDR3nt: TGCGCCAGCTCTTCCTCAGCTAACTATGGCTACACCTTC
CDR3aa: CASSSSANYGYTF

d_gene: NA
v_gene: TRBV19
abundance: NA
j_gene: TRBJ1-5
CDR3nt: TGTGCCAGTAGTGCGACAGGTCCGTCTCGGCCCCAGCATTTT
CDR3aa: CASSATGPSRPQHF

d_gene: NA
v_gene: TRBV7-9
abundance: NA
j_gene: TRBJ2-5
CDR3nt: TGTGCCAGCAGCTTAGATACTCGCGGTTCGTCAGAGACCCAGTACTTC
CDR3aa: CASSLDTRGSSETQYF

d_gene: NA
v_gene: TRBV9
abundance: NA
j_gene: TRBJ2-1
CDR3nt: TGTGCCAGCAGCCTAGACGACTATGGGGATGAGCAGTTCTTC
CDR3aa: CASSLDDYGDEQFF

d_gene: TRBD1
v_gene: TRBV28
abundance: NA
j_gene: TRBJ2-1
CDR3nt: TGTGCCAGCAGCCCCCCGGACAGGAATACTTTCTTC
CDR3aa: CASSPPDRNTFF

d_gene: NA
v_gene: TRBV11-2
abundance: NA
j_gene: TRBJ1-4
CDR3nt: TGTGCCAGCAGCTTACGGGGGGATGAAAAACTGTTTTTT
CDR3aa: CASSLRGDEKLFF

d_gene: TRBD2
v_gene: TRBV30
abundance: few
j_gene: TRBJ2-7
CDR3nt: TGTGCCTGGAGTGTACAACTAGCGGATGTTGGCGAGCAGTACTTC
CDR3aa: CAWSVQLADVGEQYF

d_gene: NA
v_gene: TRBV21-1
abundance: once
j_gene: TRBJ2-7
CDR3nt: TGTGCCAGCAGCAAAGCGACAGGGAATATCCTCTACGAGCAGTACTTC
CDR3aa: CASSKATGNILYEQYF